These 7 T cell receptor beta chains originate from one sample sequenced in a study of T cell responses to AZD1222 COVID-19 vaccine. Produced via immunoSEQ multiplex PCR; TCRdb's table is partial and in-frame only. The sample lists about 97,000 clones, around 82% occurring once. The source was peripheral blood, collected on day 0 of AZD1222 vaccination. The receptors were gathered from an adult in good health.

The rearrangement joins TRBV2 to TRBJ1-5; D call uncertain. Germline-derived CDR1 and CDR2 are SNHLY and FYNNEI. CDR3 length equals 14 residues. Trimming took 6 bases from V and 2 from J, leaving 11 bases between them. The CDR3 region is CASSPQGGNQPQHF. The CDR3 nucleotides read TGTGCCAGCAGCCCCCAAGGCGGCAATCAGCCCCAGCATTTT.

V and J are TRBV25-1 and TRBJ2-5; a possible D gene is TRBD1 (5 bases). Germline-derived CDR1 and CDR2 are MGHDK and SYGVNS. V dropped 3 bases and J dropped 1 base, with 9 bases sitting between them. The CDR3 is made up of 14 amino acids. This CDR3 reads CASSDGAFQETQYF. Written as DNA, the CDR3 is TGTGCCAGCAGTGATGGGGCATTCCAAGAGACCCAGTACTTC.

DNA of the CDR3: TGTGCCAGCAGCCCAGAGGGGACAGGGGACACCATATATTTT. This encodes CASSPEGTGDTIYF. The rearrangement joins TRBV7-9 to TRBJ1-3, with 10 bases lining up with TRBD1. With V trimmed by 5 bases and J by 8 bases, 6 bases remained unmatched. The CDR3 contains 14 residues. Germline V lookup: CDR1 SEHNR, CDR2 FQNEAQ (reference sequence).

V usage is TRBV18 and J usage is TRBJ2-6; 8 positions match TRBD2. Trimming removed 4 bases from V and 1 base from J; junction bases left unmatched: 15. Germline CDR1 is KGHSH and CDR2 is LQKENI. The CDR3 covers 20 residues. The CDR3, as DNA: TGTGCCAGCTCACTACAACAACGCGGACTAGCCACTTCTGGGGCCAACGTCCTGACTTTC. Translation gives CASSLQQRGLATSGANVLTF.

This clone was picked up a small number of times. The V gene is TRBV7-9, the J gene TRBJ2-5, with 9 bases that match TRBD1. The ends lost 6 bases at V and 2 bases at J; junction bases unmatched: 10. The V gene's germline CDR1 is SEHNR and CDR2 FQNEAQ (reference sequence). This CDR3 comprises 16 residues. CDR3 coding DNA: TGTGCCAGCAGACCTCAAGGGGGACAGGGACAAGAGACCCAGTACTTC. Protein: CASRPQGGQGQETQYF.

The chain has TRBV28 and TRBJ2-1; 10 positions match TRBD1. With V trimmed by 5 bases and J by 7 bases, 8 bases remained unmatched. Germline CDR1 is MDHEN and CDR2 is SYDVKM. The CDR3 extends over 15 amino acids. The CDR3 region is CASSRDRGIRNEQFF. The DNA of the CDR3 is TGTGCCAGCAGTCGGGACAGGGGAATTCGGAATGAGCAGTTCTTC.

The rearrangement joins TRBV3-1 (or the pseudogene TRBV3-2) to TRBJ2-1; 7 bases line up with TRBD2. Trimming at V came to 4 bases and at J to 4 bases, leaving 4 bases not matched to a gene. Germline CDR1 and CDR2: LGHDT and YNNKEL (reference sequence). This CDR3 contains 14 residues. CDR3 sequence reads: CASSPGTNYNEQFF. CDR3 sequence (DNA): TGTGCCAGCAGCCCCGGGACTAATTACAATGAGCAGTTCTTC.